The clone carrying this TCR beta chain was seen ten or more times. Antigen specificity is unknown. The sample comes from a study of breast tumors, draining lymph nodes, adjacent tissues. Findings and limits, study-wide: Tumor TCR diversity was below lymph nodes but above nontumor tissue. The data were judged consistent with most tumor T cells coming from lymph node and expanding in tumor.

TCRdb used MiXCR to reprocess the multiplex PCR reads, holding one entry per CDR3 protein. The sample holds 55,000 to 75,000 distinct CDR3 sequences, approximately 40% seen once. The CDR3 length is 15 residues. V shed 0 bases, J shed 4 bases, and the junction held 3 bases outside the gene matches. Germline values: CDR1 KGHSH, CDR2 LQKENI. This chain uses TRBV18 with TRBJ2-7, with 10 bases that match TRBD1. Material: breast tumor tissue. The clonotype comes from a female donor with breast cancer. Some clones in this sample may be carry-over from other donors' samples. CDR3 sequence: CASSPPGQGRYEQYF. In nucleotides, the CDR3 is TGTGCCAGCTCACCACCGGGACAGGGGCGGTACGAGCAGTACTTC. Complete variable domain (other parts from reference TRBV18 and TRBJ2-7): NAGVMQNPRHLVRRRGQEARLRCSPMKGHSHVYWYRQLPEEGLKFMVYLQKENIIDESGMPKERFSAEFPKEGPSILRIQQVVRGDSAAYFCASSPPGQGRYEQYFGPGTRLTVT.